Reported below is one T cell receptor (beta chain). It has no known antigen specificity. Base qualities are not recorded, but no much larger clone differs from it by a single base. CDR1 is given as SGHRS and CDR2 as YFSETQ, both from the germline V gene. V has 0 bases trimmed and J has 6 bases trimmed; junction bases matching no gene number 7. Inclusive of the bounding cysteine and phenylalanine, the CDR3 is 15 residues long. Only CDR3 DNA is held: 45 bases, read in frame from base 1. This entry comes from a study of blood T cell repertoires in COVID-19 (dated by TCRdb to 2019 to 2021). At the level of the whole study: Samples from collaborators originated in the United States, Italy and Spain and spanned both the acute and convalescent phases of COVID-19. The samples were drawn from the first 160 participants of the ongoing ImmuneRACE study and from roughly 1,300 subjects provided by 6 global collaborators. HLA class I and class II types, where available, came from metadata supplied by the sample provider rather than from assay-based typing. The prospective study material was composed of cDNA or gDNA derived from T cells, B-cell-depleted T cells, or PBMCs. Subjects who had been exposed to COVID-19, were actively infected with it, or had recovered from it provided the deeply sampled blood TCRbeta repertoires that made up the dataset. The repertoires were released in a freely available public database meant as a resource for research on the immune response to SARS-CoV-2. The sample metadata nearly always contained a de-identified subject ID, COVID-19 status, age in years and sex. Results the study describes overall, beyond this receptor: Clinical and demographic metadata were provided uncurated, with the amount varying by source and participant.

Collaborating institutions collected whole blood in K2EDTA tubes following their own protocols. Collaborator samples were shipped for TCRbeta analysis as frozen whole blood, isolated PBMCs, or DNA extracted from either sample type. The immunoSEQ Assay, a bias-controlled multiplex PCR, was used to amplify TCRbeta CDR3 regions from genomic DNA. Concerning the study's data processing: Nucleated cell counts per sample were estimated from amplification of reference gene primers within the assay. To quantify the absolute abundance of each unique TCRbeta CDR3 rearrangement, sequence reads were collapsed and filtered. For each sample, productive Simpson clonality was calculated as the square root of Simpson's diversity index across productive rearrangements. TCRdb carries this immuneACCESS record with in-frame sequences only. Its versions omit some clonotypes, under half of them owing to an unresolved V gene in the studies checked, with the rest unexplained. That table supplies the V and J calls and clone size; D and trimming were determined from the DNA. The sample table contains roughly 270,000 clones; only one count was recorded for 85% of them. 5% to 6.5% of the sample rests with the top ten.

Sequenced sample: peripheral blood. The clonotype originates from a man aged 45 to 65 with active or convalescent COVID-19. Recombination joined TRBV5-1 with TRBJ2-3, with 7 junctional bases fitting TRBD1. The CDR3 corresponds to CASSLGTGPWDTQYF. The DNA sequence follows: TGCGCCAGCAGCTTGGGGACAGGCCCTTGGGATACGCAGTATTTT. Here the CDR3 is joined to the reference TRBV5-1 and TRBJ2-3 genes, and the full variable domain is: KAGVTQTPRYLIKTRGQQVTLSCSPISGHRSVSWYQQTPGQGLQFLFEYFSETQRNKGNFPGRFSGRQFSNSRSEMNVSTLELGDSALYLCASSLGTGPWDTQYFGPGTRLTVL.